This TCR beta chain was identified in a study of naive and memory T cell subsets. Study outcomes and limitations: The RNA method is potentially sensitive to activation and differentiation changes.

Reverse transcription of blood and skin TCR RNA was primed at alpha and beta constant regions. Amplification of ligated cDNA took four PCR rounds with SP2 and nested alpha and beta constant primers. TCRdb re-analysed the 5' RACE reads in MiXCR, keeping a single row per CDR3 protein. The table shows about 22,000 distinct CDR3 sequences, with around 4% occurring only once. This clonotype was picked up a small number of times. The antigen remains undetermined. V was pared by 0 bases and J by 2 bases, with 10 bases between. The CDR3 length is 16 residues. Germline lookup yields CDR1 SGHDN and CDR2 FVKESK. Whole blood, approximately 2.3 ml, came from adult healthy volunteers. TCR cDNA received a 3' ligated oligonucleotide that carried a UMI.

This receptor was obtained from a male donor in good health. The rearrangement uses TRBV14 and TRBJ2-2, with D possibly matching TRBD2 (6 bases). The CDR3: CASSQEGGLNTGELFF. Here the CDR3 DNA reads TGTGCCAGCAGCCAAGAGGGAGGTCTAAACACCGGGGAGCTGTTTTTT.